This T cell receptor (beta chain) was captured in a study of patients and donors after allogeneic stem cell transplantation. This clonotype was recorded at least ten times. TCRdb re-called the RT-PCR reads with MiXCR, one entry per CDR3 protein. Among some 9,800 distinct CDR3 sequences listed, about 6.2% were seen once. Germline V gene sequence: CDR1 MNHEY, CDR2 SVGAGI. The V gene lost 0 bases and the J gene lost 0 bases, with 8 bases spanning the gap. This CDR3 comprises 15 residues. This clonotype originated in a human donor who was either an allogeneic HSCT recipient or a stem cell or donor lymphocyte infusion donor (not recorded which). It is not recorded whose cells these are; they may come from a transplant donor. Sequenced sample: blood, either unsorted or a sorted T cell fraction (not recorded which). The chain is built from TRBV6-5 and TRBJ1-1; D gene unclear. The CDR3: CASSYSFTVNTEAFF. CDR3 nucleotide sequence: TGTGCCAGCAGTTACTCGTTCACCGTGAACACTGAAGCTTTCTTT.